The next 23 T cell receptor beta chains were all read from a single sample in a study of T cell repertoires in cytomegalovirus infection. These TCRs are of unknown antigen specificity. In TCRdb, the reads were re-called with MiXCR into one record per CDR3 protein. The table lists some 920,000 distinct CDR3 sequences, about a third of them singletons, with around 15% in the top ten. Sequencing was performed on cultured CD8+ T cells from PBMCs, taken from culture after CMV antigen stimulation. These receptors were taken from a human donor in good health (CMV status not recorded). Some clones in this sample may be carry-over from other donors' samples.

The CDR3 sequence: CASSQTGSTNYGYTF. Written as DNA, the CDR3 is TGCGCCAGCAGCCAGACAGGATCTACTAACTATGGCTACACCTTC. This rearrangement joins TRBV4-1 to TRBJ1-2, with D possibly matching TRBD1 (6 bases). Germline-derived CDR1 and CDR2 are MGHRA and YSYEKL. Trimming stripped 3 bases from V and 0 bases from J, with 11 bases between. This CDR3 contains 15 residues.

The V gene is TRBV6-6, the J gene TRBJ2-5; D call uncertain. Germline CDR1 and CDR2: MNHNY and SVGAGI (reference sequence). Trimming left V 6 bases short and J 5 bases short, with 16 bases between. CDR3 length: 14 amino acids. DNA of the CDR3: TGTGCCAGCAGGCATGATGTCCAGTCGGAGACCCAGTACTTC. It codes for CASRHDVQSETQYF.

The chain couples TRBV25-1 to TRBJ2-5; TRBD1 matches at 10 bases. Germline trimming cut 1 base from V and 2 bases from J; bases unmatched to any gene: 4. The CDR3 is 16 amino acids. Germline CDR1 reads MGHDK; CDR2 reads SYGVNS. In DNA, the CDR3 is TGTGCCAGCAGTGAATGGACAGGGGGGATTCAAGAGACCCAGTACTTC. Its protein is CASSEWTGGIQETQYF.

The chain recombines TRBV6-5 with TRBJ2-2; 9 bases agree with TRBD2. With V trimmed by 1 base and J by 2 bases, 5 bases remained unmatched. The CDR3 consists of 17 residues. In germline, CDR1 is MNHEY, CDR2 SVGAGI. As DNA, the CDR3 is TGTGCCAGCAGTTACTATAAGCGGGGGGAAAACACCGGGGAGCTGTTTTTT. Translation: CASSYYKRGENTGELFF.

This chain links TRBV29-1 with TRBJ2-1; D is unclear. The CDR3 has 12 amino acids. Germline CDR1 and CDR2: SQVTM and ANQGSEA. V lost 6 bases, J lost 4 bases, and 10 bases lay in between. The CDR3 nucleotides read TGCAGCGTCTCCTGGGGATACAATGAGCAGTTCTTC. This encodes CSVSWGYNEQFF.

The V call is TRBV11-2, the J call TRBJ1-2, with D maybe TRBD1 (6 bases). Trimming removed 3 bases from V and 2 bases from J, with 19 bases in between. The length of the CDR3 is 17 residues. The germline gives CDR1 SGHAT, CDR2 FQNNGV. The CDR3 spells CASSFQDRSRGNYGYTF. CDR3 nucleotides: TGTGCCAGCAGCTTTCAAGACAGGTCCCGGGGGAACTATGGCTACACCTTC.

V usage is TRBV7-6 and J usage is TRBJ2-7; weak D call: TRBD1 (6 bases). V lost 1 base and J 6 bases, leaving 10 bases between the germline ends. Germline CDR1 SGHVS, CDR2 FNYEAQ. The CDR3 has 13 amino acids. The CDR3 spells CASSLGTVTEQYV. DNA of the CDR3: TGTGCCAGCAGCTTAGGGACAGTCACCGAGCAGTACGTC.

This chain connects TRBV20-1 to TRBJ2-6; D gene unclear. Germline CDR1 reads DFQATT; CDR2 reads SNEGSKA (reference sequence). Trimming removed 8 bases at V and 4 bases at J, with 9 bases between. The CDR3 extends over 12 amino acids. The CDR3 spells CSPFEGANVLTF. The DNA of the CDR3 is TGCAGTCCGTTTGAGGGGGCCAACGTCCTGACTTTC.

The table lists this clonotype with a few counts. The chain joins TRBV4-3 to TRBJ1-2; the D is unclear. V was pared by 1 base and J by 4 bases, with 10 bases between. The CDR3 has 14 residues. Germline V gives CDR1 LGHNA, CDR2 YSLEER. CDR3 loop: CASSQVEESYGYTF. CDR3 nucleotide sequence: TGCGCCAGCAGCCAAGTAGAGGAGAGCTATGGCTACACCTTC.

Turning to this clonotype: The junction and the germline gene differ at one end; a read error may be behind it. The rearrangement links TRBV7-4 to TRBJ2-1; 9 bases align to TRBD1. Germline assignment: CDR1 SGHVT and CDR2 SQSDAQ. CDR3 length: 15 residues. CDR3 in DNA: TGTGTCAGCAGCTCTCGGGACAGGGCGGGCAATGAGCAGTTCTTC. Translated, it gives CVSSSRDRAGNEQFF. The full variable domain, with the rest looked up from reference TRBV7-4 and TRBJ2-1, is GAGVSQSPRYKVAKRGRDVALRCDSISGHVTLYWYRQTLGQGSEVLTYSQSDAQRDKSGRPSGRFSAERPERSVSTLKIQRTEQGDSAVYLCVSSSRDRAGNEQFFGPGTRLTVL.

This chain uses TRBV6-2 or TRBV6-3 with TRBJ1-2; D is ambiguous. Germline V gene lookup returns CDR1 MNHEY and CDR2 SVGEGT. Trimming stripped 0 bases from V and 14 bases from J, with 16 bases between. CDR3 length: 13 amino acids. CDR3 in amino acids: CASSYSETDYLTF. CDR3 sequence (DNA): TGTGCCAGCAGTTACTCGGAGACGGACTATCTAACCTTC.

The chain has TRBV20-1 and TRBJ1-2; D perhaps matches TRBD1 (6 bases). V was pared by 5 bases and J by 4 bases, with 14 bases between. The germline V gene has CDR1 DFQATT and CDR2 SNEGSKA (reference sequence). The CDR3 runs to 13 residues. In DNA, the CDR3 is TGCAGTGCTTCGCGGGGGCTGGTCTATGGCTACACCTTC. This sequence encodes CSASRGLVYGYTF.

Ten or more counts support this clonotype. The chain joins TRBV6-2 or TRBV6-3 to TRBJ2-5; D is uncertain. This CDR3 region has 13 residues. CDR1 is MNHEY and CDR2 is SVGEGT in the germline V gene. Trimming removed 7 bases at V and 8 bases at J, with 17 bases between. The CDR3 here is CASTLWREGTQYF. CDR3 in DNA: TGTGCCAGCACCCTATGGAGAGAAGGAACCCAGTACTTC.

The chain is built from TRBV20-1 and TRBJ2-7; 11 bases match TRBD1. V shed 4 bases, J shed 1 base, and the junction held 6 bases outside the gene matches. This CDR3 is 15 amino acids long. Germline CDR1 DFQATT, CDR2 SNEGSKA (reference sequence). The CDR3 coding sequence is TGCAGTGCTACCGACCGGGACAGGGGGTCCTACGAGCAGTACTTC. Translation gives CSATDRDRGSYEQYF.

The sample holds a few counts of this clonotype. The J gene is TRBJ2-5, the V gene TRBV27, with 7 nucleotides matching TRBD1. CDR1 and CDR2 (germline): MNHEY, SMNVEV (reference sequence). The length of the CDR3 is 16 residues. Losses at the gene ends were 5 bases for V and 3 bases for J; bases not matched to a gene: 12. This CDR3 reads CASSLQGIRSKETQYF. As DNA, the CDR3 is TGTGCCAGCAGTCTACAGGGGATCAGATCCAAAGAGACCCAGTACTTC.

V and J are TRBV12-5 and TRBJ2-4; 9 nucleotides match TRBD1. The trim removed 1 base at V and 1 base at J, leaving 8 bases unmatched. Germline loops: CDR1 LGHNT, CDR2 FRNRAP. The CDR3 loop spans 18 amino acids. In nucleotides, the CDR3 is TGTGCTAGTGGTTTGGGGACAGGGGCGCCGAAGGCCAAAAACATTCAGTACTTC. It codes for CASGLGTGAPKAKNIQYF. The full variable domain, its missing parts supplied by reference TRBV12-5 and TRBJ2-4, is DARVTQTPRHKVTEMGQEVTMRCQPILGHNTVFWYRQTMMQGLELLAYFRNRAPLDDSGMPKDRFSAEMPDATLATLKIQPSEPRDSAVYFCASGLGTGAPKAKNIQYFGAGTRLSVL.

This chain uses TRBV2 with TRBJ2-7; D gene unclear. This CDR3 contains 9 residues. CDR1 and CDR2 (germline): SNHLY, FYNNEI. V dropped 2 bases and J dropped 13 bases, with 6 bases sitting between them. For the CDR3, the DNA is TGTGCCAGCAGTGAAAGGCTTTACGTC. Translating gives CASSERLYV.

In regard to this clonotype: One junction end does not reproduce the germline sequence, and a read error may be involved. The chain couples TRBV19 to TRBJ2-1, with 8 bases fitting TRBD1. The V gene's germline CDR1 is LNHDA and CDR2 SQIVND (reference sequence). CDR3 length: 13 amino acids. CDR3 sequence (DNA): TGTGCCAGTAGACCAAGACAGGGGAATGGGCAGTTCTTC. Translated, it gives CASRPRQGNGQFF.

The chain couples TRBV2 to TRBJ2-2; a weak D match, TRBD2 (7 bases). The CDR3 contains 16 residues. Trimming left V 3 bases short and J 6 bases short, with 17 bases between. Germline V gene sequence: CDR1 SNHLY, CDR2 FYNNEI. The CDR3, as DNA: TGTGCCAGCAGTGAGACGGGCGGGGGCAGCCCCGGGGAGCTGTTTTTT. This translates into CASSETGGGSPGELFF.

The J gene is TRBJ1-5, the V gene TRBV6-1, with D possibly TRBD1 on 6 matching bases. Trimming removed 7 bases from V and 4 bases from J, with 20 bases in between. This CDR3 region has 16 residues. Germline CDR1 MNHNS, CDR2 SASEGT. Written as DNA, the CDR3 is TGTGCCAGCAAACATTCCGGGACAAGGGGAAATCAGCCCCAGCATTTT. Translation gives CASKHSGTRGNQPQHF.

This clonotype appeared a few times. The chain joins TRBV19 to TRBJ1-2, with D possibly TRBD1 on 6 matching bases. This CDR3 has 14 residues. The ends were cut back, 3 bases at V and 3 bases at J, with 11 bases in the middle. From germline, CDR1 is LNHDA and CDR2 SQIVND (reference sequence). The CDR3 DNA is TGTGCCAGTAGTATTAACAGGGCCTACTATGGCTACACCTTC. This encodes CASSINRAYYGYTF.

This clonotype came up many times. V gene TRBV27 combines with J gene TRBJ1-5; 7 bases are a match to TRBD1. This CDR3 has 16 amino acids. Germline V gives CDR1 MNHEY, CDR2 SMNVEV (reference sequence). V shed 2 bases, J shed 7 bases, and the junction held 11 bases outside the gene matches. This CDR3 is CASSLRGGAGKQPQHF. The CDR3 DNA sequence: TGTGCCAGCAGTTTAAGAGGGGGCGCAGGGAAACAGCCCCAGCATTTT.

This clonotype has a count of ten or more. The V call is TRBV7-2, the J call TRBJ2-1; TRBD1 aligns across 9 bases. In germline, CDR1 is SGHTA, CDR2 FQGNSA. The CDR3 is 16 residues long. The trim removed 2 bases at V and 6 bases at J, leaving 8 bases unmatched. The CDR3 sequence is CASSLFQGQGFNEQFF. The DNA for the CDR3 is TGTGCCAGCAGCTTATTTCAGGGACAGGGATTCAATGAGCAGTTCTTC.